This T cell receptor beta chain derives from a study of vaccination effects on CD4 cells after COVID-19. Whole-study context: It was a median of 72 days after the second dose that post-vaccine samples were obtained.

Clones were read by immunoSEQ multiplex PCR, and TCRdb kept only the in-frame ones, dropping some. The sample has 15,000 to 20,000 clones; 76% are singletons. Ahead of sequencing, the ViraFEST assay grew antigen-specific CD4+ T cells using viral peptide pools. Culturing for around 10 days preceded CD4+ T cell isolation. A PCR test confirmed that the person had SARS-CoV-2 infection between March and December 2020. Every participant took two doses of the BNT162b2 or mRNA-1273 vaccine. Worth noting for this clone: Antigen specificity is unknown.

The sequences come from CD4+ T cells from PBMCs cultured with SARS-CoV-2 spike peptides, collected after COVID-19 vaccination. The source of this sequence is a human donor who had a prior SARS-CoV-2 infection.

CDR3 DNA sequence: TGCGCCAGCAGCCAAGAATGGTCAGATACGCAGTATTTT. Protein: CASSQEWSDTQYF. This chain connects TRBV4-1 to TRBJ2-3, with D unclear. CDR1 and CDR2 (germline): MGHRA, YSYEKL. This CDR3 spans 13 amino acids. V was cut by 0 bases and J by 4 bases, with 5 bases left in between.